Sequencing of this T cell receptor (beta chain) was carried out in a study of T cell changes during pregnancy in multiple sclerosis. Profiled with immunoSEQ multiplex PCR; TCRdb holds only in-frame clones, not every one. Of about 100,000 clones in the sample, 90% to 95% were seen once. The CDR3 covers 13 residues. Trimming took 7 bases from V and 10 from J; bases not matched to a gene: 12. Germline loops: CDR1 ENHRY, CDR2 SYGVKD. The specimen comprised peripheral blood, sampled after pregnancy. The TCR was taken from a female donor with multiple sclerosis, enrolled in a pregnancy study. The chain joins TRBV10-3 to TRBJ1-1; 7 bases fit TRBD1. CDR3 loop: CAITEDRAVGAFF. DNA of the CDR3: TGTGCCATCACCGAAGACAGGGCGGTTGGAGCTTTCTTT.